The source of this TCR beta chain is a study of a mutant IDH1 vaccine in newly diagnosed glioma. A word on this clone: What it binds is unknown.

Profiled with immunoSEQ multiplex PCR; TCRdb holds only in-frame clones, not every one. The profile shows about 56,000 clones, about four fifths of them singletons. As to time point: week 47, end of study. A single vaccine dose contained 300 ug of mutant IDH1 20-mer peptide, and topical imiquimod was used with it. Donors had new IDH1-mutant astrocytomas of WHO grade 3 or 4 (ATRX-lost). The V and J ends lost 3 bases and 0 bases respectively, with 14 bases between them. The CDR3 is 16 residues long. Germline loops: CDR1 LGHNA, CDR2 YNFKEQ. This specimen was PBMCs, taken from a glioma patient whose treatment included an IDH1 peptide vaccine. This clonotype was obtained from a woman aged 50 to 65 with glioma. This rearrangement joins TRBV4-2 to TRBJ1-1; D is perhaps TRBD1 (5 bases). The CDR3 protein is CASSQLTGGVNTEAFF. For the CDR3, the DNA is TGTGCCAGCAGCCAGTTGACCGGGGGAGTGAACACTGAAGCTTTCTTT.